The clone carrying this T cell receptor (beta chain) was counted between two and nine times. Its specificity is not known. Any gene name here is a mouse gene name. The CDR3 end falls 4 residues outside the read, so it is completed with the germline J gene. The sample is drawn from a study of CD8+ T cells in alopecia areata. Study-wide background: Grafted skin came from C3H/HeJ donors with spontaneous alopecia (about 6-12 months old) and was placed on approximately 7-11-week-old female C3H/HeJ mice.

The study's findings and limits: Normal skin contains resident alphabeta T cells, and these are also sequenced in scalp samples. Patients showed less clear TCR sequence sharing than mice, possibly partly because of HLA diversity.

This CDR3 has 16 residues. The junction had 4 bases not matched to a gene; V was cut back by 4 bases and J by 0 bases. The germline V gene has CDR1 NSQYPW and CDR2 LRSPGD (reference sequence). Pooled cells of cutaneous lymph node origin were sorted on CD4, CD8alpha, NKG2D, NKG2ACE and other markers. The sequencing template was cDNA reverse transcribed from extracted RNA. Sequencing was performed with immunoSEQ multiplex PCR; in TCRdb, only in-frame clones are kept and a portion is missing. This sample includes approximately 280,000 clones with no singletons; its ten biggest clones take up 1.2%. This TCR was sampled from a C3H/HeJ mouse with alopecia areata. The MHC haplotype recorded for the strain is H2-k. What was sequenced was CD4+ T cells sorted from a lymph node. V is TRBV1 and J is TRBJ2-2; the match to TRBD1 covers 8 bases. CDR3 DNA, as far as it was read: TGCACCTGCAGTGAAGGACAGGGTTCAAACACCGGG. Protein sequence: CTCSEGQGSNTG. The whole CDR3 region reads CTCSEGQGSNTGQLYF.